This T cell receptor (beta chain) was recorded in a study of T cell responses to AZD1222 COVID-19 vaccine (dated by TCRdb to the early 2020s). Context from the whole study: AZD1222 recipients given second doses at about 4 weeks or at about 12 weeks were pooled, since spike-specific TCR depth and breadth were not found to differ between the two schedules. TCR sequencing covered fewer than 250 trial participants: 200 to 210 given two doses of AZD1222 and 26 given two doses of MenACWY control vaccine. Trial participants were enrolled by age into 18-55, 56-69 and 70-plus year subgroups, with 148, 28 and 57 TCR-sequenced participants respectively. The paper as a whole reports these results and caveats: Conclusions about previously exposed vaccinees were limited because only six AZD1222 recipients were SARS-CoV-2 seropositive at baseline. Epitopes outside the regions mutated in the B.1.351 and B.1.1.7 variants were reportedly recognized by nearly half of the unique spike-specific TCRs. Most participants were white British and females outnumbered males, and the authors suggested that clonal diversity may have been underestimated. After two AZD1222 doses, both the breadth and the depth of spike-specific TCRs were significantly higher than at day 0 and than in MenACWY recipients. The vaccine-associated CD4 TCRs covered the entire spike protein, and the dominant responses fell in regions 160-218 and 743-854. No day 14 peak-response samples were available, so repertoires were characterized only after the peak T cell response. In the small 56-69-year group, the increase in depth fell short of significance, most likely because of low power.

Interpreted using the paper, the time point label stands for: baseline before first vaccination. Vaccinee samples came from UK trials COV001 and COV002, including a single-blind randomized controlled phase 2/3 trial of AZD1222 (ChAdOx1 nCoV-19) in healthy adults. Trial participant PBMC samples were collected at day 0 and day 28 after the second dose for TCRbeta chain sequencing. The CDR3 sequence holds 14 residues, the cysteine and phenylalanine included. Left in the record is the CDR3 DNA by itself, 42 bases read in frame from the first base. V gives up 2 bases and J gives up 2 bases, and the segment between their germline ends measures 6 bases. According to the germline V gene, CDR1 reads LGHNA and CDR2 reads YSLEER. The CDR3 regions of human TCRbeta chains were subjected to immunosequencing. The authors processed their data as follows. TCRs in the repertoires were matched against a reference library of SARS-CoV-2-specific TCRs that had been generated with the MIRA antigen-specificity platform. Breadth meant the fraction of unique TCRs that were SARS-CoV-2-associated, whereas depth meant the fraction of total T cells that were SARS-CoV-2-associated. Using the MIRA data, every spike-specific TCR was mapped to the spike region that the TCR reacted to and assigned to either a CD4 or a CD8 class. Log10-transformed breadth and depth values were compared by one-way ANOVA with Sidak's multiple comparisons tests. The source is immuneACCESS, and TCRdb retained only in-frame sequences with V and J called. Part of the clones is not carried over; for the studies checked, unresolved V genes explain less than half of this, and the remainder is unexplained. D and trimming come from the DNA, and the V and J calls and clone size come from that table. The sample includes 110,000 or so clones, with about 90% observed a single time. 5% to 5.5% of the sample comes from the top ten.

A remark on this clone: The clone's antigen remains unknown. It has no much larger one-base neighbor in the sample; base qualities were not kept.

The chain employs TRBV4-3 and TRBJ2-2; no D gene can be assigned with confidence. The clonotype originates from an adult in good health. The specimen was peripheral blood, collected on day 0 of AZD1222 vaccination. The CDR3 has the sequence CASSQWYNTGELFF. The nucleotides are TGCGCCAGCAGCCAATGGTATAACACCGGGGAGCTGTTTTTT.